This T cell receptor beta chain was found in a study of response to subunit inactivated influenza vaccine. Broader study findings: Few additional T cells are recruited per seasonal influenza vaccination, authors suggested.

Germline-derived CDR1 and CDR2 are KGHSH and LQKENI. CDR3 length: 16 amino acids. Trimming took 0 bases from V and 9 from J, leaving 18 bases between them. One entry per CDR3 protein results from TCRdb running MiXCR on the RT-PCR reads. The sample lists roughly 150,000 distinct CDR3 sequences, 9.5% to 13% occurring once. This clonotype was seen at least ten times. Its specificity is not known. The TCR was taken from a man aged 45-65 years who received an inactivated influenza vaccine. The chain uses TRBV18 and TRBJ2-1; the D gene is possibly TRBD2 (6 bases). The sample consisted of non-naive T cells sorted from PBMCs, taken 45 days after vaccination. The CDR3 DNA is TGTGCCAGCTCACCACCGGGACTGCCCCCGTCGGGTGAGCAGTTCTTC. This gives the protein CASSPPGLPPSGEQFF.